The clone carrying this T cell receptor (beta chain) has ten or more counts. Its specificity is unknown. The library targeted TCRbeta and was prepared with unique molecular identifiers. TCRdb re-derived calls from the PCR reads in MiXCR, one entry per CDR3 protein. The sample records under 300,000 distinct CDR3 sequences, more than 9% being singletons. Germline values: CDR1 SGDLS, CDR2 YYNGEE. This CDR3 has 13 amino acids. The V and J ends lost 4 bases and 6 bases respectively, with 11 bases between them. This specimen belongs to a study of T-cell reconstitution after alpha-beta-depleted transplantation in children. The study's findings and limits: After one year, T-cell counts and TCRbeta diversity mostly came from new T cells. Several hundred expanded graft clones reportedly supplied alpha-beta T cells about two months after transplant.

The source of this sequence is a male patient aged 2 to 10 who had a stem cell transplant for chronic granulomatous disease, so the T cells may come from the graft donor. The gene calls are TRBV9 and TRBJ1-3, with D unresolved. The sample consisted of peripheral blood, taken 180 days after TCRalphabeta/CD19-depleted stem cell transplant. CDR3: CASSLGRENTIYF. The DNA of the CDR3 is TGTGCCAGCAGCCTCGGACGAGAAAACACCATATATTTT.